This T cell receptor (beta chain) was sequenced during a study of vaccination and CD4 T cells after COVID-19. Study results and caveats: Median counts of SARS-CoV-2-reactive clonotypes increased from approximately 21 to 40; this difference was not significant.

V lost 11 bases and J lost 1, with 16 bases in between. Germline V CDR1 and CDR2: MNHEY, SVGEGT. This CDR3 contains 14 residues. The treatment here: roughly nine-day PBMC culture with coronavirus spike peptide pools or control peptides (ViraFEST assay). Using peptide pools, antigen-specific T cells were expanded in ViraFEST before TCRs were sequenced. Upon completion of 10 days of culture, CD4+ T cells were isolated via negative selection. Sequenced with the Oncomine TCR Beta short-read assay was DNA taken from cultured CD4+ T cells. The authors extracted genomic DNA from cultured CD4+ T cells. Using its own MiXCR run on the PCR reads, TCRdb lists one record per CDR3 protein. The sample includes more than 5,500 distinct CDR3 sequences, roughly 61% seen only once; the top ten take approximately 27%. Remarks on this clonotype: Its matching antigen is unknown.

The receptor comes from a human donor who had recovered from COVID-19. This rearrangement joins TRBV6-2 or TRBV6-3 to TRBJ2-3; TRBD1 might be the D (6 bases). Sequenced sample: CD4+ T cells from blood, cultured in vitro. The CDR3 is CAAGATTRTDTQYF. In DNA form, the CDR3 reads TGTGCCGCAGGGGCCACCACACGCACAGATACGCAGTATTTT.